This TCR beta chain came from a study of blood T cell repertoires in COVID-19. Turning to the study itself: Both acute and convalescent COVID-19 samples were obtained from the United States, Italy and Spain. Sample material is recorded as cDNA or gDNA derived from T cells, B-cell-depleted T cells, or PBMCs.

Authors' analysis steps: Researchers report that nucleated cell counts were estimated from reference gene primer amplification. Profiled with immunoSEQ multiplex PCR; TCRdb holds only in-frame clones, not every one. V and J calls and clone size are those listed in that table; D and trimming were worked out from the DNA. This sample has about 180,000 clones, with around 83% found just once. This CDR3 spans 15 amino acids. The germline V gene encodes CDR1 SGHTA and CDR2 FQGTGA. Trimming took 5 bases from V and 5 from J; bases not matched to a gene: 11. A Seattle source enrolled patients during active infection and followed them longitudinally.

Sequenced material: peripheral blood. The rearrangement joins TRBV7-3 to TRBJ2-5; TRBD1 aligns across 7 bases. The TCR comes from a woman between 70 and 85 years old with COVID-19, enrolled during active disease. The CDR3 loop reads CASSARQGGGETQYF. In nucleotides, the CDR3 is TGTGCCAGCAGCGCTCGACAGGGCGGTGGGGAGACCCAGTACTTC.